Below are 9 T cell receptor beta chains sequenced from a single sample in a study of T cells in narcolepsy. The data were produced by immunoSEQ multiplex PCR, yet TCRdb's version contains in-frame clones alone and is incomplete. The data show some 32,000 clones, roughly 78% seen once. Material: CD45RA- memory CD4+ T cells from PBMCs. These receptors came from a human donor with narcolepsy.

This chain uses TRBV2 with TRBJ1-2; TRBD1 might be the D (5 bases). Looked up from germline, CDR1 is SNHLY and CDR2 is FYNNEI. The V gene lost 5 bases and the J gene lost 3 bases, with 10 bases spanning the gap. The CDR3 spans 13 residues. In nucleotides, the CDR3 is TGTGCCAGCAGTAATCAGGGCTACTATGGCTACACCTTC. This codes for CASSNQGYYGYTF.

About this clone: Within the sample, other DNA sequences also encode this same CDR3. The chain joins TRBV6-5 to TRBJ1-4; maybe TRBD1 (5 bases). V lost 2 bases, J lost 4 bases, and 14 bases lay in between. Germline-derived CDR1 and CDR2 are MNHEY and SVGAGI. The CDR3 covers 16 residues. This chain's CDR3 is CASSYAGRGGNEKLFF. DNA of the CDR3: TGTGCCAGCAGTTACGCGGGGCGGGGAGGTAATGAAAAACTGTTTTTT.

The chain joins TRBV5-1 to TRBJ2-1; tentative D call: TRBD1 (6 bases). Germline V gives CDR1 SGHRS, CDR2 YFSETQ. V was trimmed by 3 bases and J by 4 bases, leaving 20 bases between them. The length of the CDR3 is 17 residues. CDR3: CASSYLSRGSIYNEQFF. Written as DNA, the CDR3 is TGCGCCAGCAGCTACCTCTCCAGGGGATCTATTTACAATGAGCAGTTCTTC.

The chain combines TRBV19 with TRBJ1-5; D unresolved. Germline V lookup: CDR1 LNHDA, CDR2 SQIVND (reference sequence). CDR3 length: 13 residues. V lost 3 bases and J lost 5, with 8 bases in between. CDR3 residues: CASSIGGDQPQHF. CDR3 coding DNA: TGTGCCAGTAGTATCGGTGGAGATCAGCCCCAGCATTTT. The variable domain in full, with the rest retrieved from reference TRBV19 and TRBJ1-5, is DGGITQSPKYLFRKEGQNVTLSCEQNLNHDAMYWYRQDPGQGLRLIYYSQIVNDFQKGDIAEGYSVSREKKESFPLTVTSAQKNPTAFYLCASSIGGDQPQHFGDGTRLSIL.

This clone was picked up a small number of times. This chain links TRBV19 with TRBJ1-1, with D possibly being TRBD1 (5 bases). CDR1 is LNHDA and CDR2 is SQIVND in the germline V gene (reference sequence). V shed 7 bases and J shed 0 bases, with 21 bases lying between them. The CDR3 runs 17 residues. CDR3 sequence reads: CASTPLRGAQMNTEAFF. Here the CDR3 DNA reads TGTGCCAGTACCCCACTTCGCGGGGCCCAGATGAACACTGAAGCTTTCTTT.

In its sample, this clone was seen a few times. The chain recombines TRBV6-4 with TRBJ2-3; D unresolved. In germline, CDR1 is MRHNA, CDR2 SNTAGT. There are 15 residues in the CDR3. V dropped 4 bases and J dropped 1 base, with 12 bases sitting between them. CDR3 region: CASSVSSMGTDTQYF. The CDR3 region has the DNA TGTGCCAGCAGTGTTTCTTCGATGGGCACAGATACGCAGTATTTT.

The CDR3 reads CASSLPGQGSRGYTF. DNA for the CDR3: TGTGCCAGCAGCCTCCCGGGACAGGGGTCGCGGGGCTACACCTTC. The rearrangement joins TRBV4-2 to TRBJ1-2; 10 bases map to TRBD1. V gave up 4 bases and J gave up 8 bases; unmatched junction bases: 10. In germline, CDR1 is LGHNA, CDR2 YNFKEQ. The CDR3 contains 15 residues.

The gene calls are TRBV30 and TRBJ1-4, with 7 bases aligning to TRBD1. The trim removed 0 bases at V and 8 bases at J, leaving 9 bases unmatched. CDR1 and CDR2 from the germline V gene are GTSNPN and SVGIG (reference sequence). There are 15 residues in the CDR3. CDR3 in amino acids: CAWSVNGQVGEKLFF. DNA of the CDR3: TGTGCCTGGAGTGTAAACGGACAGGTGGGAGAAAAACTGTTTTTT.

This chain links TRBV10-3 with TRBJ1-1; D is possibly TRBD1 (5 bases). The germline CDR1 and CDR2 sequences are ENHRY and SYGVKD. The V gene lost 6 bases and the J gene lost 3 bases, with 17 bases spanning the gap. The CDR3 covers 15 residues. The CDR3 reads CAISRMGGLDTEAFF. CDR3 DNA sequence: TGTGCCATCAGCCGAATGGGGGGACTGGACACTGAAGCTTTCTTT.